One and the same sample provided the 30 T cell receptor beta chains below, sequenced in a study of PD-L1 blockade in urothelial cancer. As to time point: pretreatment peripheral blood. The data were produced by immunoSEQ multiplex PCR, yet TCRdb's version contains in-frame clones alone and is incomplete. The sample yields about 47,000 clones, around 82% seen once. The sample here was PBMCs, taken around atezolizumab (anti-PD-L1) treatment. The receptors derive from a man between 60 and 75 years old with urothelial cancer.

The chain couples TRBV4-1 to TRBJ2-5, with D possibly TRBD2 on 5 matching bases. CDR1 is MGHRA, CDR2 YSYEKL, per germline. The CDR3 sequence is 13 residues long. Trimming pared 4 bases from V and 5 bases from J, leaving 11 bases between. CDR3 residues: CASSRPGWETQYF. CDR3 nucleotide sequence: TGCGCCAGCAGCCGACCGGGGTGGGAGACCCAGTACTTC.

The rearrangement uses TRBV10-3 and TRBJ2-5, with D tentatively TRBD1 (8 bases). The CDR3 is 14 amino acids. Germline V CDR1 and CDR2: ENHRY, SYGVKD. V was trimmed by 9 bases and J by 4 bases, leaving 18 bases between them. In nucleotides, the CDR3 is TGTGCCATAAGGGCGACAGGGGAGGGAGAGACCCAGTACTTC. Its translation: CAIRATGEGETQYF.

This chain joins TRBV7-2 and TRBJ2-6; D is unclear. Trimming took off 5 bases at V and 2 bases at J, with 10 bases between the two ends. The germline V gene encodes CDR1 SGHTA and CDR2 FQGNSA. This CDR3 contains 15 residues. CDR3 DNA: TGTGCCAGCAGCCCGACTCGTCCTGGGGCCAACGTCCTGACTTTC. Translating gives CASSPTRPGANVLTF.

The J gene is TRBJ2-5, the V gene TRBV5-1, with a possible D match to TRBD2 (5 bases). Germline CDR1 is SGHRS and CDR2 is YFSETQ. The V end was cut by 4 bases, the J end by 4 bases, with 14 bases between. This CDR3 spans 14 amino acids. CDR3 coding DNA: TGCGCCAGCAGCATCGGGAACTACGGAGAGACCCAGTACTTC. As protein: CASSIGNYGETQYF.

Only one count was recorded for this clone. V is TRBV20-1 and J is TRBJ2-1, with a possible D match to TRBD1 (5 bases). V was pared by 6 bases and J by 8 bases, with 11 bases between. The CDR3 sequence is 11 residues long. CDR1 and CDR2 (germline): DFQATT, SNEGSKA (reference sequence). The DNA for the CDR3 is TGCAGTGCCCAAGGGGTTTATGAGCAGTTCTTC. Its translation is CSAQGVYEQFF.

V usage is TRBV27 and J usage is TRBJ2-3; a possible D gene is TRBD2 (5 bases). CDR1 MNHEY and CDR2 SMNVEV come from the germline V gene (reference sequence). With 4 bases removed from V and 0 bases from J, the gap between germline ends came to 11 bases. The CDR3 runs to 15 residues. The CDR3 bases are TGTGCCAGCAGTTCACTAGTGGGGAGCACAGATACGCAGTATTTT. It encodes CASSSLVGSTDTQYF.

This clone was seen only a few times. This chain uses TRBV4-1 with TRBJ1-1; perhaps TRBD1 as D (5 bases). The CDR3 runs to 14 residues. Trimming removed 4 bases from V and 4 bases from J, with 13 bases in between. Germline lookup yields CDR1 MGHRA and CDR2 YSYEKL. The DNA for the CDR3 is TGCGCCAGCAGCCGGGGGGGGGATAGCACTGAAGCTTTCTTT. Encoded protein: CASSRGGDSTEAFF.

This chain uses TRBV5-1 with TRBJ2-3, with D tentatively TRBD2 (6 bases). The CDR3 runs to 15 residues. Trimming shortened V by 0 bases and J by 2 bases, and 10 bases separated the two germline ends. CDR1 SGHRS and CDR2 YFSETQ come from the germline V gene. CDR3 protein: CASSLAAGFTDTQYF. For the CDR3, the DNA is TGCGCCAGCAGCTTGGCCGCGGGGTTCACAGATACGCAGTATTTT.

The chain is built from TRBV5-1 and TRBJ2-2; weak D call: TRBD2 (7 bases). Germline assignment: CDR1 SGHRS and CDR2 YFSETQ. Trimming removed 0 bases from V and 4 bases from J, with 13 bases in between. The CDR3 length is 16 residues. CDR3 nucleotide sequence: TGCGCCAGCAGCTTGGATGGGGGGGCGAGCACCGGGGAGCTGTTTTTT. It encodes CASSLDGGASTGELFF.

The rearrangement joins TRBV10-1 to TRBJ2-5, with D perhaps TRBD2 (6 bases). The V end lost 5 bases, the J end lost 1 base, and 8 bases lay between the germline ends. Germline V gene sequence: CDR1 WNHNN, CDR2 SYGVQD (reference sequence). The CDR3 is 13 amino acids. CDR3 sequence (DNA): TGCGCCAGCAGTCGGGACTTCCAAGAGACCCAGTACTTC. Protein product: CASSRDFQETQYF.

This chain joins TRBV10-2 and TRBJ2-3; 7 bases fit TRBD1. CDR3 length: 12 amino acids. V lost 8 bases and J lost 14; bases outside the gene matches: 13. The germline V gene has CDR1 WSHSY and CDR2 SAAADI. CDR3 coding DNA: TGCGCCAGCGGGGACACAGGGGCGTCCCCGTATTTT. Protein sequence: CASGDTGASPYF.

The chain carries TRBV4-1 and TRBJ2-7; perhaps TRBD2 as D (6 bases). Deletions cut 1 base from V and 2 bases from J, with 9 bases between. The germline V gene has CDR1 MGHRA and CDR2 YSYEKL. This CDR3 has 14 amino acids. CDR3 coding DNA: TGCGCCAGCAGCCAAGGGCGGGGCACCTACGAGCAGTACTTC. Translation gives CASSQGRGTYEQYF.

In nucleotides, the CDR3 is TGTGCCAGCAGCCTGGAGGGAGGCGGGGGGTACGCGGAGCAGTTCTTC. It codes for CASSLEGGGGYAEQFF. This chain connects TRBV11-2 to TRBJ2-1; 8 bases map to TRBD2. CDR3 length equals 16 residues. Germline trimming cut 5 bases from V and 10 bases from J; bases unmatched to any gene: 16. From germline, CDR1 is SGHAT and CDR2 FQNNGV.

This chain joins TRBV2 and TRBJ2-1, with TRBD2 identical over 11 bases. Unmatched junction bases numbered 3, after V lost 6 bases and J lost 8 bases. CDR3 length: 13 residues. Germline loops: CDR1 SNHLY, CDR2 FYNNEI. The CDR3 nucleotides are TGTGCCAGCAGGACTAGCGGGGACGATGAGCAGTTCTTC. Its protein is CASRTSGDDEQFF.

The chain couples TRBV10-3 to TRBJ2-7; TRBD2 agrees at 7 bases. The V gene end was trimmed by 10 bases and the J gene end by 3 bases; junction bases not matched to a gene: 9. Germline CDR1 and CDR2: ENHRY and SYGVKD. This CDR3 has 13 residues. The CDR3 is CATRGLELYEQYF. CDR3 bases: TGTGCCACCCGTGGACTAGAACTCTACGAGCAGTACTTC.

The rearrangement uses TRBV11-1 and TRBJ2-3; 7 positions match TRBD2. The CDR3 extends over 15 amino acids. V lost 4 bases and J lost 2; bases outside the gene matches: 6. Germline loops: CDR1 SGHAT, CDR2 FQDESV (reference sequence). The CDR3 nucleotides read TGTGCCAGCAGCTCACTTAGCGGGCCCACAGATACGCAGTATTTT. This sequence encodes CASSSLSGPTDTQYF.

CDR3 sequence (DNA): TGTGCCACCTCCCAGTGGAGAAAGACAGGGGAAGGCGCTTTCTTT. Its protein is CATSQWRKTGEGAFF. The chain is built from TRBV11-2 and TRBJ1-1; 8 nucleotides match TRBD1. Germline assignment: CDR1 SGHAT and CDR2 FQNNGV. The CDR3 runs 15 residues. V shed 10 bases and J 11 bases; nucleotides not matched to a gene: 21.

The CDR3 spells CASSQASYQETQYF. CDR3 nucleotide sequence: TGTGCCAGCAGCCAAGCCTCGTACCAAGAGACCCAGTACTTC. The chain uses TRBV28 and TRBJ2-5, with D unresolved. V was trimmed by 6 bases and J by 0 bases, leaving 11 bases between them. The CDR3 spans 14 residues. Per germline, CDR1 MDHEN and CDR2 SYDVKM.

J is TRBJ1-1 and V is TRBV5-1; tentatively, D is TRBD1 (6 bases). The CDR3 is 15 residues long. CDR1 is SGHRS and CDR2 is YFSETQ in the germline V gene. V was clipped by 4 bases and J by 4 bases, with 17 bases between them. The CDR3 loop is CASSIGTGGATEAFF. DNA for the CDR3: TGCGCCAGCAGCATTGGGACCGGGGGGGCCACTGAAGCTTTCTTT.

The chain employs TRBV5-6 and TRBJ2-1, with unresolved D. The CDR3 has 15 amino acids. Germline V gene lookup returns CDR1 SGHDT and CDR2 YYEEEE. V dropped 6 bases and J dropped 4 bases, with 17 bases sitting between them. Here the CDR3 reads CASTPNPARYNEQFF. The CDR3 DNA reads TGTGCCAGCACTCCTAATCCGGCGAGGTACAATGAGCAGTTCTTC.

The chain combines TRBV5-4 with TRBJ1-6, with D tentatively TRBD1 (6 bases). Looked up from germline, CDR1 is SGHNT and CDR2 is YYREEE (reference sequence). The CDR3 covers 17 residues. V was clipped by 4 bases and J by 5 bases, with 19 bases between them. The CDR3 coding sequence is TGTGCCAGCAGCCAAGAGGGAGGGGGGCTTGATAATTCACCCCTCCACTTT. This codes for CASSQEGGGLDNSPLHF.

This clone was observed a handful of times. The chain has TRBV28 and TRBJ1-5; D is undetermined. The CDR3 runs to 13 residues. The germline CDR1 and CDR2 sequences are MDHEN and SYDVKM. The ends were cut back, 7 bases at V and 0 bases at J, with 7 bases in the middle. In nucleotides, the CDR3 is TGTGCCAGCAACCGGGATAGCAATCAGCCCCAGCATTTT. Protein: CASNRDSNQPQHF.

The J gene is TRBJ2-7, the V gene TRBV9; 11 nucleotides line up with TRBD1. Germline-derived CDR1 and CDR2 are SGDLS and YYNGEE. The CDR3 covers 15 residues. V trimming: 3 bases; J trimming: 5 bases; junction bases outside the gene matches: 7. The CDR3 reads CASSDRDRGYHEQYF. The CDR3 DNA reads as TGTGCCAGCAGCGACAGGGACAGGGGGTACCACGAGCAGTACTTC.

The J gene is TRBJ1-2, the V gene TRBV5-1; 8 bases align to TRBD1. CDR3 length: 16 amino acids. J was trimmed by 4 bases and V by 7 bases; bases with no gene match: 15. The germline V gene has CDR1 SGHRS and CDR2 YFSETQ. The CDR3 coding sequence is TGCGCCAGCCAACGGGACAGGCGAAGGGATCCCTATGGCTACACCTTC. It codes for CASQRDRRRDPYGYTF.

This chain joins TRBV4-3 and TRBJ2-5; 9 bases are a match to TRBD2. CDR1 and CDR2 from the germline V gene are LGHNA and YSLEER. The CDR3 is 15 amino acids. Trimming at V came to 4 bases and at J to 5 bases, leaving 8 bases not matched to a gene. The CDR3 spells CASSRMGLAGETQYF. CDR3 DNA sequence: TGCGCCAGCAGCCGGATGGGACTAGCAGGCGAGACCCAGTACTTC.

V gene TRBV28 combines with J gene TRBJ2-7; a weak D match, TRBD1 (5 bases). Between the trimmed V and J ends, which lost 5 bases and 2 bases, there was a span of 13 bases. This CDR3 has 14 amino acids. CDR1 is MDHEN and CDR2 is SYDVKM in the germline V gene. Here the CDR3 reads CASSPLVGPYEQYF. CDR3 bases: TGTGCCAGCAGTCCATTGGTGGGGCCCTACGAGCAGTACTTC.

A single count supports this clone. This chain joins TRBV5-1 and TRBJ2-5; maybe TRBD2 (7 bases). Trimming left V 1 base short and J 3 bases short, with 13 bases between. The CDR3 totals 15 residues. Germline V CDR1 and CDR2: SGHRS, YFSETQ. In DNA form, the CDR3 reads TGCGCCAGCAGCTTGAGGGGGGGGGCAGAAGAGACCCAGTACTTC. Translation: CASSLRGGAEETQYF.

V gene TRBV19 combines with J gene TRBJ2-5, with a possible D match to TRBD1 (6 bases). The CDR3 is 15 residues long. The V end was cut by 4 bases, the J end by 9 bases, with 21 bases between. Germline lookup yields CDR1 LNHDA and CDR2 SQIVND (reference sequence). The CDR3 loop is CASSSAQGKALPQYF. The CDR3 DNA reads as TGTGCCAGTAGTAGCGCACAGGGAAAGGCTTTGCCCCAGTACTTC.

The chain couples TRBV11-2 to TRBJ2-1; TRBD2 aligns across 7 bases. V lost 0 bases, J lost 7 bases, and 9 bases stayed unmatched. From germline, CDR1 is SGHAT and CDR2 FQNNGV. The CDR3 contains 16 residues. The CDR3 reads CASSLEVRGGRNEQFF. CDR3 DNA: TGTGCCAGCAGCTTAGAGGTACGCGGGGGTCGGAATGAGCAGTTCTTC.

This clone has only a few counts. This chain joins TRBV6-1 and TRBJ1-4, with D maybe TRBD1 (5 bases). Germline V gene sequence: CDR1 MNHNS, CDR2 SASEGT. The CDR3 totals 15 residues. The ends were cut back, 6 bases at V and 8 bases at J, with 19 bases in the middle. The CDR3 loop reads CASRDSEGLGEKLFF. The CDR3 region has the DNA TGTGCCAGCAGGGATTCGGAGGGGCTGGGGGAAAAACTGTTTTTT.